This T cell receptor (beta chain) was captured by sequencing in a study of blood T cell repertoires in COVID-19. As for the study in general: T cells, B-cell-depleted T cells, or PBMCs supplied cDNA or gDNA.

Per the authors' pipeline: Amplification of reference gene primers was used by the study to estimate nucleated cell counts. The repertoire was sequenced with immunoSEQ multiplex PCR; TCRdb's copy has only in-frame clones and lacks some. V and J calls and clone size are copied from that table; D and trimming were computed from the DNA. Of about 51,000 clones detected, around 84% appear once; the ten largest clones hold roughly 4.5%. Germline V gene lookup returns CDR1 SGHTA and CDR2 FQGTGA. Trimming shortened V by 5 bases and J by 8 bases, and 12 bases separated the two germline ends. The CDR3 covers 13 residues.

The receptor was isolated from an older man with active COVID-19. Material: peripheral blood. The genes are TRBV7-3 and TRBJ1-4, with D tentatively TRBD1 (5 bases). The CDR3, as DNA: TGTGCCAGCAGCCAGAGGCGGGGCGAAAAACTGTTTTTT. Amino acids: CASSQRRGEKLFF. Full variable domain (missing parts from reference TRBV7-3 and TRBJ1-4): GAGVSQTPSNKVTEKGKYVELRCDPISGHTALYWYRQSLGQGPEFLIYFQGTGAADDSGLPNDRFFAVRPEGSVSTLKIQRTERGDSAVYLCASSQRRGEKLFFGSGTQLSVL.